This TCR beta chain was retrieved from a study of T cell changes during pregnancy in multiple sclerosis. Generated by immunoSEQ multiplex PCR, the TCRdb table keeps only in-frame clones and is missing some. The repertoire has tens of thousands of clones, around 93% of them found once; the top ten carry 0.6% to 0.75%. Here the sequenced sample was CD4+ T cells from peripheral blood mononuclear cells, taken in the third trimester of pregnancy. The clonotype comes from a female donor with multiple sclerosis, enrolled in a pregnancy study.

DNA for the CDR3: TGTGCCACTCGACTAGAAGACGAGCAGTTCTTC. Translating it yields CATRLEDEQFF. The rearrangement links TRBV10-3 to TRBJ2-1, with a possible D match to TRBD2 (6 bases). The CDR3 covers 11 residues. Germline V gives CDR1 ENHRY, CDR2 SYGVKD. V was cut by 10 bases and J by 10 bases, with 14 bases left in between.